This TCR beta chain was found in a study of shared clonotypes between healthy human individuals. Study results and caveats: The study sampled only blood, and tissue repertoires likely differ. Naive CD4 clonotypes overlapped across a few donors at roughly 5.1%.

Comments on this clone: Its target is not known.

TCRdb's table, derived via immunoSEQ multiplex PCR, lists solely in-frame clones and lacks some. The sample consists of some 2,500,000 clones, under 95% of them appearing once. V lost 6 bases, J lost 8 bases, and 7 bases lay in between. The CDR3 has 11 residues. The germline V gene has CDR1 LGHNT and CDR2 FRNRAP. The investigators split CD4+ cells into a CD45RA+ naive subset and a CD45RA-negative memory subset. The J gene is TRBJ2-2, the V gene TRBV12-5; D is uncertain. The sample comprised naive CD4+ T cells from PBMCs. Subset described: CD45RA+ positively selected. The source is a man between 18 and 35 years old in good health. Some clones in this sample may be carry-over from other donors' samples. DNA of the CDR3: TGTGCTAGTGGGGGATATGGGGAGCTGTTTTTT. Protein product: CASGGYGELFF.